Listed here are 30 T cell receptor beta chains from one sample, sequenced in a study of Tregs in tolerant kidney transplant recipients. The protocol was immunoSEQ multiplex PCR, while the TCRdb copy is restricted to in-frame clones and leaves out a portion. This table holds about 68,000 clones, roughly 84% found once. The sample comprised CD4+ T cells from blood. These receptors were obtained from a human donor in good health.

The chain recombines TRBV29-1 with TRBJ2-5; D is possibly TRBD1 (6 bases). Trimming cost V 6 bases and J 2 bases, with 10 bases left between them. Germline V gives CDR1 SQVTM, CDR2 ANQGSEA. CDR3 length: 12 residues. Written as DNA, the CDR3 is TGCAGCGTCTCGACAGGTCAAGAGACCCAGTACTTC. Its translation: CSVSTGQETQYF.

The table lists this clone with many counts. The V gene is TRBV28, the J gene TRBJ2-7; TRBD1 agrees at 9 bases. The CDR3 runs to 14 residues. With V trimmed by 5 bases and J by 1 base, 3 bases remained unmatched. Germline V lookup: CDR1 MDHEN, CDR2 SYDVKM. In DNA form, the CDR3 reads TGTGCCAGCAGTGGGACAGGGACTTCCTACGAGCAGTACTTC. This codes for CASSGTGTSYEQYF.

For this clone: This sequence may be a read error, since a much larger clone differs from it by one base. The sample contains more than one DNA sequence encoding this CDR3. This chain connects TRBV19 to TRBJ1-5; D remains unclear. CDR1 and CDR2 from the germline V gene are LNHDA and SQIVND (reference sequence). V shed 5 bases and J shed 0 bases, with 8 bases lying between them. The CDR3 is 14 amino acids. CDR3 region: CASSATGSNQPQHF. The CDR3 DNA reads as TGTGCCAGTAGTGCTACCGGTAGCAATCAGCCCCAGCATTTT.

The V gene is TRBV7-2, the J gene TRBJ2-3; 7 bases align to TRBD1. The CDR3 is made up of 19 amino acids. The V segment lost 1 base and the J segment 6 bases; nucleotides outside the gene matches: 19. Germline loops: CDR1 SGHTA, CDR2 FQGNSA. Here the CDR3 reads CASSLVAIRQGPPGDTQYF. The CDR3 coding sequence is TGTGCCAGCAGCTTAGTGGCCATTCGACAGGGCCCGCCGGGGGATACGCAGTATTTT.

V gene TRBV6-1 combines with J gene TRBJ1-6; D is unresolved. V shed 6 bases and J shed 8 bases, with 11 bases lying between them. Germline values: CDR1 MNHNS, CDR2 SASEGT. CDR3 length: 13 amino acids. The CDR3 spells CASRTDGYSPLHF. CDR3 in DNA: TGTGCCAGCAGGACCGACGGGTATTCACCCCTCCACTTT.

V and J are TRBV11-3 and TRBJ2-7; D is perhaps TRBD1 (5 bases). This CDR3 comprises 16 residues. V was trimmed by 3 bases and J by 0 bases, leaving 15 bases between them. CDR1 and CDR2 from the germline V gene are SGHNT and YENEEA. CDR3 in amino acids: CASSLGKGPNSYEQYF. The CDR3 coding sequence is TGTGCCAGCAGCTTGGGTAAGGGGCCCAACTCCTACGAGCAGTACTTC.

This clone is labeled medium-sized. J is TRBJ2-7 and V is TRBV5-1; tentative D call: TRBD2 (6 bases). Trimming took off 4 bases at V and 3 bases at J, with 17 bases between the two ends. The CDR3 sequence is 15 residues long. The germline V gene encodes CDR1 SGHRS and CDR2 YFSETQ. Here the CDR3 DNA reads TGCGCCAGCAGCGCGGGACTGCGAGGGCTCTACGAGCAGTACTTC. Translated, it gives CASSAGLRGLYEQYF.

CDR3 protein: CASSLGLGVTYNEQFF. The CDR3 DNA is TGTGCCAGCAGCTTAGGACTTGGGGTAACCTACAATGAGCAGTTCTTC. The rearrangement links TRBV7-2 to TRBJ2-1, with D hard to call. This CDR3 contains 16 residues. Germline CDR1 and CDR2: SGHTA and FQGNSA. The V and J ends lost 1 base and 2 bases respectively, with 12 bases between them.

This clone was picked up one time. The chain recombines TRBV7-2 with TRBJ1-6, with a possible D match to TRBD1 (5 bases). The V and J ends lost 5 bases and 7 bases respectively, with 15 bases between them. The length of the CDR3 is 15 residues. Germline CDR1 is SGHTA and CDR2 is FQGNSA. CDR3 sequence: CASSAKFGGNSPLHF. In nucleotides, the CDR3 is TGTGCCAGCAGCGCGAAGTTCGGGGGGAATTCACCCCTCCACTTT.

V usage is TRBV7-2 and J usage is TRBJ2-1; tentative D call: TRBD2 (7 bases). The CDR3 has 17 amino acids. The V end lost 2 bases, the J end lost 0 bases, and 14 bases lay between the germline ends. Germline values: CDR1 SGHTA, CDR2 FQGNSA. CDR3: CASSLRYRGASYNEQFF. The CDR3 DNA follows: TGTGCCAGCAGCTTAAGGTATCGGGGGGCCTCCTACAATGAGCAGTTCTTC.

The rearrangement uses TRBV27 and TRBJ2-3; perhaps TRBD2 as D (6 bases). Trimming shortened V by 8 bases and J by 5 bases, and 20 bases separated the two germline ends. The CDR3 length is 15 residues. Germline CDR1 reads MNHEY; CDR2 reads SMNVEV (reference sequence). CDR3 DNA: TGTGCCAGCCGAGATCCCGGTGGAGGGCAAGATACGCAGTATTTT. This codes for CASRDPGGGQDTQYF.

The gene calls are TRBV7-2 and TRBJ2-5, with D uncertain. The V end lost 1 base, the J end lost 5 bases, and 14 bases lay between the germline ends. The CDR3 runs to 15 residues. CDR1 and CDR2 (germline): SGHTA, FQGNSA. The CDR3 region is CASSLVGSSRETQYF. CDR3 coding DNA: TGTGCCAGCAGCTTAGTCGGTTCCTCGCGGGAGACCCAGTACTTC.

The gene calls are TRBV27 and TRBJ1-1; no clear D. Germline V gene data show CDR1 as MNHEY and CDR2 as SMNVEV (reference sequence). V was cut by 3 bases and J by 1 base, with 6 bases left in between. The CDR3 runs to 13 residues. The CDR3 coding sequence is TGTGCCAGCAGTTTGTTAAGGAACACTGAAGCTTTCTTT. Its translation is CASSLLRNTEAFF.

The CDR3 is CASFASYGYTF. DNA for the CDR3: TGTGCCAGCTTCGCTAGCTATGGCTACACCTTC. The chain links TRBV28 to TRBJ1-2; D not certain. The germline CDR1 and CDR2 sequences are MDHEN and SYDVKM. The CDR3 spans 11 residues. Trimming cost V 8 bases and J 4 bases, with 8 bases left between them.

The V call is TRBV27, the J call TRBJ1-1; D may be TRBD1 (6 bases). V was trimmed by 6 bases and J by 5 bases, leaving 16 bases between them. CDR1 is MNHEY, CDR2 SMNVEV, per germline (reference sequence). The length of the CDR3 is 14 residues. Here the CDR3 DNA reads TGTGCCAGCAGCCAAGGGGGGCGTTGGACTGAAGCTTTCTTT. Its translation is CASSQGGRWTEAFF.

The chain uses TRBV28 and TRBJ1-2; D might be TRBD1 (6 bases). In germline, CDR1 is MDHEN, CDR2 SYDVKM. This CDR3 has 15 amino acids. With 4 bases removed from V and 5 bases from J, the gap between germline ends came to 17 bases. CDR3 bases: TGTGCCAGCAGTTCCCTTCACAGGGCCGATTATGGCTACACCTTC. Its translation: CASSSLHRADYGYTF.

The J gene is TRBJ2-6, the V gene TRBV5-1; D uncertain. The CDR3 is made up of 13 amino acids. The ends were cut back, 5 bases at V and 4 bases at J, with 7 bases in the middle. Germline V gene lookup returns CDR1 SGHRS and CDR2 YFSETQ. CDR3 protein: CASRVPGANVLTF. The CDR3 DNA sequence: TGCGCCAGCAGGGTCCCCGGGGCCAACGTCCTGACTTTC.

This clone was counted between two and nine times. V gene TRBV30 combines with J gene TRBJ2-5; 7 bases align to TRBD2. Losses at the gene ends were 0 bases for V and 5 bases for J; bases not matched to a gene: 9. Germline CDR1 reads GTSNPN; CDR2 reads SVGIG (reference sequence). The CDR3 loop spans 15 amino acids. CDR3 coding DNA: TGTGCCTGGAGTGTAACTCTAGGGGAGGGTGAGACCCAGTACTTC. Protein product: CAWSVTLGEGETQYF.

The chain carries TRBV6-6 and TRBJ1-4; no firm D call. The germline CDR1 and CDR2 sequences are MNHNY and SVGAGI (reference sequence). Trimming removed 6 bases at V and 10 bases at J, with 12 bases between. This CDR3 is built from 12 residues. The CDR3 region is CASSQTPAKLFF. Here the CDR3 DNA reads TGTGCCAGCAGCCAGACCCCAGCAAAACTGTTTTTT.

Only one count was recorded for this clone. The CDR3 DNA is TGTGCCAGCAGTTCTGGGAACACTGAAGCTTTCTTT. Protein sequence: CASSSGNTEAFF. The chain has TRBV27 and TRBJ1-1; D uncertain. This CDR3 is built from 12 residues. With 4 bases removed from V and 1 base from J, the gap between germline ends came to 4 bases. Germline-derived CDR1 and CDR2 are MNHEY and SMNVEV (reference sequence).

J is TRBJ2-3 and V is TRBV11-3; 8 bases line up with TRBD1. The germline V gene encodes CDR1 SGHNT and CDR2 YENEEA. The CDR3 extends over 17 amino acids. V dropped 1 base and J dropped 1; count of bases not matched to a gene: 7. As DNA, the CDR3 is TGTGCCAGCAGCTTAGGAGCGGCAGGGGGCCGCACAGATACGCAGTATTTT. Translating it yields CASSLGAAGGRTDTQYF.

DNA of the CDR3: TGTGCCAGCAATCCATTGTGGGGAGCGAGGGGGAATTCACCCCTCCACTTT. Amino acids: CASNPLWGARGNSPLHF. This chain uses TRBV2 with TRBJ1-6, with a weak D call TRBD1 (6 bases). The germline V gene encodes CDR1 SNHLY and CDR2 FYNNEI. The CDR3 is 17 amino acids. The V end was cut by 7 bases, the J end by 7 bases, with 23 bases between.

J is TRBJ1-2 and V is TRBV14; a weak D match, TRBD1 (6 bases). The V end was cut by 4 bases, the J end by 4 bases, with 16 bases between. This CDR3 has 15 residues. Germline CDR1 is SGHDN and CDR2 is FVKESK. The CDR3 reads CASSPQGRLSYGYTF. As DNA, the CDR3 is TGTGCCAGCAGCCCTCAGGGGAGGCTAAGCTATGGCTACACCTTC.

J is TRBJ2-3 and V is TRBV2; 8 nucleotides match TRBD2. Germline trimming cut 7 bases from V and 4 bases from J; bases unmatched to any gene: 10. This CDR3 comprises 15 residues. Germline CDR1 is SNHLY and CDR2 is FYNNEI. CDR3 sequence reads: CASKTGGGPPDTQYF. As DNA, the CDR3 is TGTGCCAGCAAGACTGGCGGGGGGCCCCCAGATACGCAGTATTTT.

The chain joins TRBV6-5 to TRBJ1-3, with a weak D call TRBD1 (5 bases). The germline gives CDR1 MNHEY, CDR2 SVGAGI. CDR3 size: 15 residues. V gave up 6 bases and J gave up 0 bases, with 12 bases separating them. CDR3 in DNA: TGTGCCAGCAGCCGGGACTCCGACTCTGGAAACACCATATATTTT. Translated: CASSRDSDSGNTIYF.

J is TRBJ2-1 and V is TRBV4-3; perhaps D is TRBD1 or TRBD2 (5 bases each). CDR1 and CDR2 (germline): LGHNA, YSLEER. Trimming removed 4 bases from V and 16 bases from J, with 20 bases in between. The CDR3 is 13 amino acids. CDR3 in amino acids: CASSLEPGAAGFF. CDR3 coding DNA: TGCGCCAGCAGCCTAGAACCCGGGGCCGCGGGCTTCTTC.

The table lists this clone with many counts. The CDR3: CASSHGLLGTVELGEAFF. CDR3 bases: TGCGCCAGCAGCCATGGGTTACTTGGGACAGTTGAATTGGGTGAAGCTTTCTTT. The chain joins TRBV4-1 to TRBJ1-1; 7 nucleotides align to TRBD1. The CDR3 length is 18 residues. V lost 3 bases to trimming and J lost 7 bases; unmatched junction nucleotides: 20. In germline, CDR1 is MGHRA, CDR2 YSYEKL.

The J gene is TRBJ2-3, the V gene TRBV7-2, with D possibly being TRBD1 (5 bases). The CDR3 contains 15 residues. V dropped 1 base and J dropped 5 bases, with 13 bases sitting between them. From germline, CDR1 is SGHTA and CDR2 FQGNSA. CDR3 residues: CASSLGRAQGDTQYF. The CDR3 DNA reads TGTGCCAGCAGCTTAGGCAGGGCCCAGGGAGATACGCAGTATTTT.

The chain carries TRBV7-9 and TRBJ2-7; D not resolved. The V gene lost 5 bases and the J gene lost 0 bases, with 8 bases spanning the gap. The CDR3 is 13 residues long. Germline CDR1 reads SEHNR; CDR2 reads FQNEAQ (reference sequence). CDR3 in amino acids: CASSPDGSYEQYF. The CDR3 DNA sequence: TGTGCCAGCAGCCCCGACGGCTCCTACGAGCAGTACTTC.

This CDR3 reads CASSPVPHSGANVLTF. The CDR3 DNA is TGTGCCAGCTCACCGGTCCCCCACTCTGGGGCCAACGTCCTGACTTTC. The chain carries TRBV18 and TRBJ2-6; D unclear. Per germline, CDR1 KGHSH and CDR2 LQKENI. Trimming shortened V by 3 bases and J by 0 bases, and 9 bases separated the two germline ends. This CDR3 spans 16 amino acids.